This T cell receptor (beta chain) came from a study of post-analysis software for immune sequencing data. Study outcomes and limitations: Five or six TRBV segments appeared more often in patients than in controls, and TRBV5-6, TRBV5-1 and TRBV20-1 were among these.

V lost 1 base to trimming and J lost 7 bases, with 5 bases between them. In germline, CDR1 is SGHTA, CDR2 FQGNSA. The CDR3 is made up of 12 amino acids. This clonotype was seen a few times. The target antigen is unknown. The TCR beta cDNA libraries carried unique molecular identifiers. TCRdb reanalysed the PCR reads using MiXCR and keeps one entry per CDR3 protein. The table has hundreds of thousands of distinct CDR3 sequences, roughly 30% seen once. This chain connects TRBV7-2 to TRBJ2-1, with no clear D. The TCR originated in a girl between 10 and 17 years old with multiple sclerosis. Sequenced input: blood. CDR3 nucleotide sequence: TGTGCCAGCAGCTTAGGTACGAATGAGCAGTTCTTC. Its translation is CASSLGTNEQFF.